This T cell receptor beta chain was documented in a study of regulatory T cells in long-lasting Graves disease (dated by TCRdb to the early 2020s). Regarding the complete study: Newly diagnosed Graves' disease patients had taken antithyroid drugs for less than 3 months. Peripheral blood TCR sequencing and RNA sequencing compared persistent Graves' disease patients with newly diagnosed Graves' disease patients. A total of roughly 35 samples were covered by TCR sequencing, comprising around 13 persistent and around 20 newly diagnosed Graves' disease patients. The study took place in China and was registered as a clinical trial.

This clonotype was seen at least ten times. Its antigen is unknown. Base quality data are lacking; no much larger clone is found one base away. The sample's time point label, in plain terms: newly diagnosed GD, antithyroid drugs for less than 3 months. For both TCR sequencing and RNA sequencing, RNA was extracted from PBMCs in TRIzol. The diagnosis of Graves' disease was made according to American Thyroid Association guidelines. The patients came from an endocrinology department in Xi'an, China. From each patient, about 9.7 milliliters of peripheral blood was collected into an EDTA anticoagulant tube. PBMCs were isolated by Ficoll Paque Plus density gradient separation without further T cell sorting. An Agilent 2100 Bioanalyzer and agarose gel were used to assess RNA quality, and a NanoDrop 2000 was used to measure RNA concentration. Trimming takes 6 bases from V and 10 bases from J, and the germline ends sit 16 bases apart. Counted from cysteine to phenylalanine, this CDR3 has 12 amino acids. Of the read, only the CDR3 DNA is kept; its 36 bases are in frame from base 1. The germline V gene (reference sequence) supplies CDR1 DFQATT and CDR2 SNEGSKA.

Preparation of the library involved multiplex PCR. Sequencing was performed on an Illumina HiSeq 4000. TCR beta libraries were built with iRepertoire HTBI primers and Arm-PCR amplification of CDR3 regions. Before sequencing, the PCR products underwent gel purification. The original pipeline was this. A total of some 60 TRBV and 14 TRBJ segments were identified across samples and were used for gene usage analysis of CDR3 amino acid clonotypes. Filtered high-quality paired reads were merged into contigs using COPE and FqMerger. BLAST was used to align contigs to the IMGT TRBV, TRBD and TRBJ reference genes, and CDR3 was defined following IMGT. Clonotypes above 0.1% frequency were classified as highly expanded clones. Shannon entropy served as the measure of repertoire diversity, while the Gini coefficient captured V-J evenness. A clonotype was considered public if more than one individual shared it. TCRdb passed the public sequencing reads through fastp at Q25 and MiXCR, retaining productive beta sequences. Rows merge per CDR3 protein into single entries with the most common DNA and genes. None of the V and J calls come from the authors' own analysis; TCRdb made them. Within this sample are a few hundred thousand distinct CDR3 sequences, with roughly 13% of them counted one time only. In total, the top ten clones hold roughly 10% of the sample.

Study-wide findings and limitations: Sequencing and analysis were limited to the TCR beta chain. Only peripheral blood was studied, because thyroid tissue, the primary lesion, was inaccessible. The authors acknowledged the small sample size as a limitation that may reduce accuracy. Patients with persistent disease shared more public clonotypes (roughly 2,900) than newly diagnosed patients did (966). Preferential use of TRBV28, TRBJ1-2 and TRBJ2-5 was observed in persistent disease, whereas TRBV20-1 and TRBJ2-1 were favored in newly diagnosed disease. Compared with newly diagnosed patients, patients with persistent Graves' disease had lower TCR Shannon entropy and fewer highly expanded clones, which suggests clonal expansion.

These same data were also listed under a study on T cells in Graves' hyperthyroidism and ophthalmopathy. From that second study: Stable Graves' hyperthyroidism was defined as no progression to ophthalmopathy during 18 months of follow-up. The hyperthyroidism patients were between 18 and 65 years old and newly diagnosed, with a disease duration of less than 2 months. The study excluded patients with uncontrolled infections, other autoimmune diseases, pregnancy or lactation. Clinical symptoms, serum thyroxine and TRAb, thyroid ultrasound, and orbital computed tomography formed the basis for the diagnoses. A first-round RT-PCR of the TCR CDR3 used the HTBI primer set with the Qiagen OneStep RT-PCR kit. Most expanded thyroid clonotypes (frequency above 0.001) were also found in blood, which suggests that blood repertoires may mirror thyroid immune responses. A 13 V-J signature model separated ophthalmopathy from stable hyperthyroidism, with around 91% sensitivity and 81% to 82% specificity in cross-validation and 80%/75% in testing. In validation, progression to ophthalmopathy was predicted by the model with roughly 69% sensitivity and about 72% specificity, a median of approximately 6.5 months before onset. To identify distinguishing TCR V-J signatures, a discovery cohort of around 100 patients was used, comprising 43 with Graves' ophthalmopathy and some 60 with stable Graves' hyperthyroidism. Prospective prediction of ophthalmopathy was tested in an independent validation cohort consisting of 18 hyperthyroidism patients and around 16 patients who later progressed to ophthalmopathy. For training and testing, the 100 or so patients in the discovery cohort were randomly divided in a 7:3 ratio. The study also compared thyroid tissue and blood T-cell repertoires from more than five Graves' hyperthyroidism patients. Once sampling was done, hyperthyroidism patients were given methimazole at a starting dose of 30 mg daily, whereas ophthalmopathy patients were given high-dose intravenous methylprednisolone. Libraries were constructed in a second round of multiplex PCR, after which size selection and purification were performed. Paired-end sequencing of the libraries was performed with 100 bp reads on an Illumina HiSeq2000. Raw data were processed with SOAPnuke, discarding reads with adapters, uncalled bases, mean Phred below 15, or no exact constant-primer or identifier match. High-quality paired reads were merged with COPE v1.2.5, and unique nucleotide sequences were defined as clonotypes. MiTCR v1.1 was used to align clonotypes to the IMGT TRBV, TRBD and TRBJ reference segments. The analysis included only V-J combinations with a frequency above 0.0001, which together covered approximately 99% of the repertoires. A TCS score was defined as the ratio between F50 (clonal expansion) and ExV (chaos), using BLOSUM62-based TCRdist between CDR3 peptides within each V-J. Welch's t-statistics and random forest reduced around 520 V-J features to under 15, which were used in a naive Bayes classifier (R e1071). Sample size was not statistically predetermined, and investigators were not blinded to group allocation. The paper reports TCR Vbeta CDR3 sequencing of approximately 140 peripheral blood samples: fewer than 50 ophthalmopathy, approximately 74 hyperthyroidism and 17 progressor patients.

The clonotype comes from a man aged 25-45 years with Graves disease. Donor details come from another sample of the same person, matched by shared clones. The rearrangement combines TRBV20-1 with TRBJ2-1, and perhaps TRBD2 as D gene, on 5 matching bases. Sequences were derived from peripheral blood mononuclear cells (PBMCs), sampled at new diagnosis, from a patient treated with antithyroid drugs. The CDR3 loop reads CSARTPPGEQFF. The nucleotide sequence is given as TGCAGTGCGAGAACACCGCCGGGAGAGCAGTTCTTC.